This passage covers 25 T cell receptor beta chains from one sample sequenced in a study of T cells in localized non-small cell lung cancer. The method was immunoSEQ multiplex PCR; TCRdb's version includes in-frame clones alone and lacks a portion of them. The sample has tens of thousands of clones, 81% seen once. Specimen: peripheral blood mononuclear cells, collected before any cancer treatment. These receptors all stem from a man between 40 and 70 years old with stage III lung adenocarcinoma.

The chain uses TRBV25-1 and TRBJ2-5; D not resolved. Trimming left V 4 bases short and J 5 bases short, with 8 bases between. The CDR3 extends over 12 amino acids. The V gene's germline CDR1 is MGHDK and CDR2 SYGVNS. The CDR3 loop is CASSAPGETQYF. The DNA of the CDR3 is TGTGCCAGCAGTGCCCCCGGGGAGACCCAGTACTTC.

This clone showed up just once. This sequence joins TRBV15 and TRBJ1-5; 9 positions match TRBD1. The V and J ends lost 3 bases and 7 bases, in that order; junction bases with no gene match: 7. The V gene's germline CDR1 is LNHNV and CDR2 YYDKDF (reference sequence). The CDR3 length is 15 residues. CDR3 nucleotides: TGTGCCACCAGCAGTCCGGACAGGGGAAAACAGCCCCAGCATTTT. Translating gives CATSSPDRGKQPQHF.

The chain couples TRBV4-2 to TRBJ1-5; a weak D match, TRBD1 (5 bases). Germline loops: CDR1 LGHNA, CDR2 YNFKEQ. The CDR3 spans 15 residues. V shed 2 bases and J shed 4 bases, with 12 bases lying between them. CDR3 sequence: CASSQFSGLNQPQHF. The CDR3, as DNA: TGTGCCAGCAGCCAATTTTCGGGGCTAAATCAGCCCCAGCATTTT.

This chain connects TRBV15 to TRBJ2-5, with a tentative D call TRBD1 (5 bases). The CDR3 is 14 residues long. CDR1 is LNHNV and CDR2 is YYDKDF in the germline V gene (reference sequence). The V end lost 3 bases, the J end lost 5 bases, and 13 bases lay between the germline ends. Here the CDR3 reads CATSRARDSETQYF. As DNA, the CDR3 is TGTGCCACCAGCAGGGCTCGCGACAGCGAGACCCAGTACTTC.

The chain is built from TRBV2 and TRBJ2-3; D gene ambiguous. The CDR3 contains 18 residues. Trimming shortened V by 6 bases and J by 2 bases, and 24 bases separated the two germline ends. Germline lookup yields CDR1 SNHLY and CDR2 FYNNEI. CDR3 DNA: TGTGCCAGCAGGATTAAACCATGGGCATTAGGCTACACAGATACGCAGTATTTT. Encoded protein: CASRIKPWALGYTDTQYF.

The chain uses TRBV25-1 and TRBJ2-2; TRBD1 matches at 9 bases. The CDR3 runs to 16 residues. CDR1 is MGHDK, CDR2 SYGVNS, per germline. V lost 2 bases, J lost 2 bases, and 3 bases stayed unmatched. The CDR3 here is CASSEMGQGNTGELFF. CDR3 nucleotide sequence: TGTGCCAGCAGTGAAATGGGACAGGGAAACACCGGGGAGCTGTTTTTT. Complete variable domain (other parts from reference TRBV25-1 and TRBJ2-2): EADIYQTPRYLVIGTGKKITLECSQTMGHDKMYWYQQDPGMELHLIHYSYGVNSTEKGDLSSESTVSRIRTEHFPLTLESARPSHTSQYLCASSEMGQGNTGELFFGEGSRLTVL.

This sequence joins TRBV5-1 and TRBJ1-1; 7 bases align to TRBD1. Germline V gene data show CDR1 as SGHRS and CDR2 as YFSETQ. This CDR3 has 14 residues. Trimming at V came to 5 bases and at J to 0 bases, leaving 4 bases not matched to a gene. CDR3 nucleotide sequence: TGCGCCAGCAGTTGGGGACAGATGAACACTGAAGCTTTCTTT. It specifies CASSWGQMNTEAFF.

The chain joins TRBV7-3 to TRBJ2-7, with D possibly matching TRBD1 (6 bases). Trimming cost V 2 bases and J 3 bases, with 17 bases left between them. Germline loops: CDR1 SGHTA, CDR2 FQGTGA. The CDR3 has 16 amino acids. CDR3 sequence (DNA): TGTGCCAGCAGCTTAGATAGTCGGGACACGGGCTACGAGCAGTACTTC. This encodes CASSLDSRDTGYEQYF.

The chain has TRBV5-4 and TRBJ2-1; D gene ambiguous. The germline V gene has CDR1 SGHNT and CDR2 YYREEE (reference sequence). The CDR3 consists of 12 residues. The V and J ends lost 0 bases and 8 bases respectively, with 6 bases between them. CDR3 in DNA: TGTGCCAGCAGCTTGGATATGGATGAGCAGTTCTTC. Translated, it gives CASSLDMDEQFF.

V and J are TRBV6-6 and TRBJ2-7; D is undetermined. V lost 5 bases to trimming and J lost 3 bases, with 11 bases between them. The germline V gene encodes CDR1 MNHNY and CDR2 SVGAGI (reference sequence). CDR3 length: 13 amino acids. CDR3 residues: CASSESGSYEQYF. The CDR3 nucleotides read TGTGCCAGCAGTGAGTCGGGCAGCTACGAGCAGTACTTC.

The V and J genes are TRBV27 and TRBJ2-2; D is unresolved. Germline loops: CDR1 MNHEY, CDR2 SMNVEV (reference sequence). There are 13 residues in the CDR3. The ends were cut back, 3 bases at V and 0 bases at J, with 2 bases in the middle. CDR3 DNA sequence: TGTGCCAGCAGTTTCTCGAACACCGGGGAGCTGTTTTTT. This encodes CASSFSNTGELFF.

This chain connects TRBV5-1 to TRBJ2-2; TRBD2 matches at 9 bases. Germline V gene data show CDR1 as SGHRS and CDR2 as YFSETQ. This CDR3 has 15 amino acids. V gave up 7 bases and J gave up 4 bases; unmatched junction bases: 8. CDR3 amino acids: CASHITSGPTGELFF. The CDR3 DNA follows: TGCGCCAGCCATATCACTAGCGGGCCCACCGGGGAGCTGTTTTTT. The complete variable domain, with remaining parts taken from reference TRBV5-1 and TRBJ2-2, reads KAGVTQTPRYLIKTRGQQVTLSCSPISGHRSVSWYQQTPGQGLQFLFEYFSETQRNKGNFPGRFSGRQFSNSRSEMNVSTLELGDSALYLCASHITSGPTGELFFGEGSRLTVL.

The chain couples TRBV5-4 to TRBJ2-5; D gene unclear. This CDR3 has 11 residues. Germline V gene data show CDR1 as SGHNT and CDR2 as YYREEE (reference sequence). V lost 4 bases, J lost 2 bases, and 3 bases lay in between. Here the CDR3 DNA reads TGTGCCAGCAGCCTTCAAGAGACCCAGTACTTC. Protein product: CASSLQETQYF.

V gene TRBV15 combines with J gene TRBJ2-1; 9 bases are shared with TRBD1. The V and J ends lost 3 bases and 9 bases, in that order; junction bases with no gene match: 9. Germline CDR1 LNHNV, CDR2 YYDKDF (reference sequence). The CDR3 length is 15 residues. The CDR3 nucleotides are TGTGCCACCAGCAGCCTTATACAGGGGGCGGGTGAGCAGTTCTTC. It translates to CATSSLIQGAGEQFF.

A few counts support this clone. The DNA of the CDR3 is TGTGCCAGCAGCCCCGGGGGGGGTTGGGAGCTGTTTTTT. This gives the protein CASSPGGGWELFF. This chain links TRBV6-5 with TRBJ2-2; 8 bases are a match to TRBD2. Germline V gene data show CDR1 as MNHEY and CDR2 as SVGAGI. The CDR3 totals 13 residues. V lost 6 bases to trimming and J lost 9 bases; unmatched junction nucleotides: 6.

This clone ranks as medium-sized. The V gene is TRBV30, the J gene TRBJ1-1; D remains ambiguous. CDR1 is GTSNPN and CDR2 is SVGIG in the germline V gene (reference sequence). V shed 3 bases and J shed 1 base, with 9 bases lying between them. The CDR3 contains 13 residues. For the CDR3, the DNA is TGTGCCTGGAGGGAACAGACGAACACTGAAGCTTTCTTT. Translation gives CAWREQTNTEAFF. The variable domain in full, completed from reference TRBV30 and TRBJ1-1, reads SQTIHQWPATLVQPVGSPLSLECTVEGTSNPNLYWYRQAAGRGLQLLFYSVGIGQISSEVPQNLSASRPQDRQFILSSKKLLLSDSGFYLCAWREQTNTEAFFGQGTRLTVV.

The chain employs TRBV7-2 and TRBJ1-1; tentative D call: TRBD1 (5 bases). The CDR3 contains 14 residues. Trimming removed 2 bases from V and 3 bases from J, with 10 bases in between. CDR1 and CDR2 from the germline V gene are SGHTA and FQGNSA. CDR3: CASSLLGPDTEAFF. Here the CDR3 DNA reads TGTGCCAGCAGCTTATTGGGACCGGACACTGAAGCTTTCTTT. Looking up the rest from reference TRBV7-2 and TRBJ1-1 gives the full variable domain: GAGVSQSPSNKVTEKGKDVELRCDPISGHTALYWYRQSLGQGLEFLIYFQGNSAPDKSGLPSDRFSAERTGGSVSTLTIQRTQQEDSAVYLCASSLLGPDTEAFFGQGTRLTVV.

This rearrangement joins TRBV5-1 to TRBJ2-3, with TRBD1 matching over 7 bases. The CDR3 is 16 residues long. Germline-derived CDR1 and CDR2 are SGHRS and YFSETQ. The trim removed 7 bases at V and 3 bases at J, leaving 14 bases unmatched. CDR3: CASARDPGQPTDTQYF. The CDR3 DNA is TGCGCCAGCGCCCGAGATCCGGGACAGCCAACAGATACGCAGTATTTT.

The V gene is TRBV5-6, the J gene TRBJ1-2; D remains unclear. From germline, CDR1 is SGHDT and CDR2 YYEEEE. This CDR3 comprises 13 residues. V shed 6 bases and J shed 4 bases, with 13 bases lying between them. CDR3 protein: CASIGWSSYGYTF. The CDR3, as DNA: TGTGCCAGCATCGGCTGGTCCTCCTATGGCTACACCTTC.

V gene TRBV18 combines with J gene TRBJ2-3, with D unclear. Trimming pared 1 base from V and 5 bases from J, leaving 4 bases between. The CDR3 sequence is 12 residues long. The germline CDR1 and CDR2 sequences are KGHSH and LQKENI. The CDR3: CASSPQGDTQYF. CDR3 DNA: TGTGCCAGCTCACCACAGGGAGATACGCAGTATTTT.

A few counts support this clone. The gene calls are TRBV5-1 and TRBJ2-1; D gene ambiguous. This CDR3 has 16 amino acids. V gave up 0 bases and J gave up 3 bases, with 13 bases separating them. The germline V gene has CDR1 SGHRS and CDR2 YFSETQ. CDR3 bases: TGCGCCAGCAGCTTGGGCTTGGAGCCGCTCTACAATGAGCAGTTCTTC. Translation: CASSLGLEPLYNEQFF.

V is TRBV10-1 and J is TRBJ2-7, with D possibly matching TRBD2 (6 bases). Germline loops: CDR1 WNHNN, CDR2 SYGVQD (reference sequence). V dropped 5 bases and J dropped 2 bases, with 10 bases sitting between them. The length of the CDR3 is 13 residues. The CDR3 DNA sequence: TGCGCCAGCAGTTGGGACTTAGCCTACGAGCAGTACTTC. Its protein is CASSWDLAYEQYF.

This clone turned up a few times. The chain uses TRBV9 and TRBJ2-5, with D possibly called TRBD1 or TRBD2 (5 bases each). Germline V lookup: CDR1 SGDLS, CDR2 YYNGEE. This CDR3 has 15 residues. The V end was cut by 0 bases, the J end by 5 bases, with 14 bases between. The CDR3 nucleotides are TGTGCCAGCAGCGTAGAGGACCGGGGCGGGGAGACCCAGTACTTC. It specifies CASSVEDRGGETQYF.

V and J are TRBV9 and TRBJ1-1; tentative D call: TRBD1 (5 bases). Trimming cost V 3 bases and J 1 base, with 10 bases left between them. The CDR3 consists of 14 residues. Germline values: CDR1 SGDLS, CDR2 YYNGEE. CDR3 sequence reads: CASSATGANTEAFF. The DNA for the CDR3 is TGTGCCAGCAGCGCAACCGGGGCGAACACTGAAGCTTTCTTT.

The chain carries TRBV2 and TRBJ2-2; unclear D gene. Germline V gene sequence: CDR1 SNHLY, CDR2 FYNNEI. The germline V and J ends were trimmed by 2 bases and 2 bases, with 15 bases remaining between them. There are 17 residues in the CDR3. CDR3: CASSERVGELNTGELFF. CDR3 bases: TGTGCCAGCAGTGAACGGGTCGGAGAACTAAACACCGGGGAGCTGTTTTTT.